The clone carrying this T cell receptor beta chain appeared many times. The sample originates from a study of early T cells in non-severe SARS-CoV-2 infection. Each CDR3 protein gets one entry after TCRdb re-called the 5' RACE reads with MiXCR. Of about 29,000 distinct CDR3 sequences listed, around 5.7% are singletons. This CDR3 is built from 15 residues. Germline CDR1 is GTSNPN and CDR2 is SVGIG (reference sequence). V lost 0 bases and J lost 4; bases outside the gene matches: 5. The chain has TRBV30 and TRBJ1-2; 10 nucleotides align to TRBD1. This TCR was recovered from an adult who was a healthcare worker with PCR-confirmed SARS-CoV-2 infection or an uninfected control (not recorded which). The sample was whole blood. The CDR3, as DNA: TGTGCCTGGAGTGTATGGGACAGGGGCTTCTATGGCTACACCTTC. Its protein is CAWSVWDRGFYGYTF. The variable domain in full, completed from reference TRBV30 and TRBJ1-2, reads SQTIHQWPATLVQPVGSPLSLECTVEGTSNPNLYWYRQAAGRGLQLLFYSVGIGQISSEVPQNLSASRPQDRQFILSSKKLLLSDSGFYLCAWSVWDRGFYGYTFGSGTRLTVV.